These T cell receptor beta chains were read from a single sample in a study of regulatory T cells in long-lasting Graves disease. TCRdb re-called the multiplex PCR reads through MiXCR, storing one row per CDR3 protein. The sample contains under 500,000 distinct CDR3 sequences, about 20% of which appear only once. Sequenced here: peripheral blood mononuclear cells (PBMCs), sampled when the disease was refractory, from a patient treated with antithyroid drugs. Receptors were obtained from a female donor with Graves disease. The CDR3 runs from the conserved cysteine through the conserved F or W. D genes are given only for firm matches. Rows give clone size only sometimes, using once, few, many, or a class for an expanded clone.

cdr3_aa: CASTPRGSISNQPQHF; cdr3_nt: TGTGCCAGCACCCCCCGCGGCAGCATTTCCAATCAGCCCCAGCATTTT; j_call: TRBJ1-5; d_call: .; v_call: TRBV27; clone_size: .
cdr3_aa: CASPRGAQTQPARGYTF; cdr3_nt: TGTGCCAGCCCTCGAGGGGCACAGACTCAACCCGCTAGAGGCTACACCTTC; j_call: TRBJ1-2; d_call: .; v_call: TRBV25-1; clone_size: many
cdr3_aa: CASSPLDRGGTGELFF; cdr3_nt: TGTGCCAGCAGCCCGCTGGACAGGGGCGGCACCGGGGAGCTGTTTTTT; j_call: TRBJ2-2; d_call: TRBD1; v_call: TRBV7-6; clone_size: .
cdr3_aa: CASSWSLEQFF; cdr3_nt: TGTGCCAGCAGTTGGTCACTAGAGCAGTTCTTC; j_call: TRBJ2-1; d_call: .; v_call: TRBV28; clone_size: few
cdr3_aa: CASSEGSGMSYEQYF; cdr3_nt: TGTGCCAGCAGTGAAGGTAGCGGGATGTCCTACGAGCAGTACTTC; j_call: TRBJ2-7; d_call: TRBD2; v_call: TRBV2; clone_size: many
cdr3_aa: CASSFLAGGDTEAFF; cdr3_nt: TGTGCCAGCAGTTTTCTCGCAGGGGGAGACACTGAAGCTTTCTTT; j_call: TRBJ1-1; d_call: TRBD1; v_call: TRBV28; clone_size: many
cdr3_aa: CASSRLTVNTEAFF; cdr3_nt: TGTGCCAGCAGTCGACTGACAGTTAACACTGAAGCTTTCTTT; j_call: TRBJ1-1; d_call: .; v_call: TRBV7-2; clone_size: few
cdr3_aa: CASRPGQAGEQFF; cdr3_nt: TGCGCCAGCAGACCCGGACAGGCGGGTGAGCAGTTCTTC; j_call: TRBJ2-1; d_call: TRBD1; v_call: TRBV5-1; clone_size: once
cdr3_aa: CATSDLTGSSYNEQFF; cdr3_nt: TGTGCCACCAGTGATTTGACAGGGAGCTCCTACAATGAGCAGTTCTTC; j_call: TRBJ2-1; d_call: .; v_call: TRBV24-1; clone_size: few
cdr3_aa: CASRPPGQGAPGELFF; cdr3_nt: TGTGCCAGCAGACCTCCGGGACAGGGGGCGCCCGGGGAGCTGTTTTTT; j_call: TRBJ2-2; d_call: TRBD1; v_call: TRBV6-2/TRBV6-3; clone_size: .